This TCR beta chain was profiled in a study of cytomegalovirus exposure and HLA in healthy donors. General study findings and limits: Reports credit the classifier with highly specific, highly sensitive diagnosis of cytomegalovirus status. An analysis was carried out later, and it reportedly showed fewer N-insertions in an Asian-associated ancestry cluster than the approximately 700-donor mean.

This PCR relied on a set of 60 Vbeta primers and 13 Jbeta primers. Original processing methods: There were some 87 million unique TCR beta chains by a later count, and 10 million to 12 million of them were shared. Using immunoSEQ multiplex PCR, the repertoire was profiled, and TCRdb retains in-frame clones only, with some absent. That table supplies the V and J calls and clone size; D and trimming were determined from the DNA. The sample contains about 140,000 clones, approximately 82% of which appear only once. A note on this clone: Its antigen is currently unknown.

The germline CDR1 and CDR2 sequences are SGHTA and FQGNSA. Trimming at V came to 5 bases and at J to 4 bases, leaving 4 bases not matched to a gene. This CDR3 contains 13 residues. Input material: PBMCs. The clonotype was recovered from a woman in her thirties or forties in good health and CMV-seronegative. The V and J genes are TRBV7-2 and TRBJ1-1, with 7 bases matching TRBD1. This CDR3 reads CASSLTGPTEAFF. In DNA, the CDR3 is TGTGCCAGCAGCCTGACAGGGCCCACTGAAGCTTTCTTT.